The text below deals with one T cell receptor beta chain. V was cut by 9 bases and J by 3 bases, with 15 bases left in between. This CDR3 region has 14 residues. Germline loops: CDR1 WNHNN, CDR2 SYGVQD (reference sequence). Samples came from patients with localized non-small cell lung adenocarcinoma. TCRdb fed the PCR reads into MiXCR, producing one record per CDR3 protein. The table includes under 20,000 distinct CDR3 sequences, about half detected once. This sample was taken from a study of CD4 and CD8 cells across lung adenocarcinoma regions. The sequenced sample consisted of CD8+ T cells from the center of a lung tumor. V is TRBV10-1 and J is TRBJ2-1; D may be TRBD1 (5 bases). This clonotype was obtained from a female donor with lung adenocarcinoma. The CD4 and CD8 labels of this study may be unreliable. The CDR3 loop is CASSGFTDYNEQFF. The CDR3 DNA reads as TGCGCCAGTTCAGGGTTTACGGACTACAATGAGCAGTTCTTC.